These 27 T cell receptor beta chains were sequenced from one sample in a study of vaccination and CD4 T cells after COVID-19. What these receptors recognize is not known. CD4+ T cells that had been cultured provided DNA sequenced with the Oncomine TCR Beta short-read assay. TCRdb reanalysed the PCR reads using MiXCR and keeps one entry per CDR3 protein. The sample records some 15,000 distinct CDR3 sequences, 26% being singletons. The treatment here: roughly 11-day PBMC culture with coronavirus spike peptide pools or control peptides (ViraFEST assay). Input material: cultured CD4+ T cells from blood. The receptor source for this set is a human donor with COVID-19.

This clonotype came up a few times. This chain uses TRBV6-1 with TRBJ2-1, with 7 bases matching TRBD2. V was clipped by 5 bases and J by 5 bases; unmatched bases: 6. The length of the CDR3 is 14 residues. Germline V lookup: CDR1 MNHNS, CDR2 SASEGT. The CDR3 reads CASSRLAINNEQFF. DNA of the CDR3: TGTGCCAGCAGTCGACTAGCAATCAACAATGAGCAGTTCTTC.

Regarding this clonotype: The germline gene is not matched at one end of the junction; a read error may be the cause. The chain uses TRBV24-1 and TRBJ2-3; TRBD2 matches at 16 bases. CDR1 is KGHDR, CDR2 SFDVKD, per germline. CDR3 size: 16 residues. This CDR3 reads CATRGTSGGGTDTQYF. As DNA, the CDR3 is TGTGCCACCAGAGGGACTAGCGGGGGGGGCACGGATACGCAGTATTTT.

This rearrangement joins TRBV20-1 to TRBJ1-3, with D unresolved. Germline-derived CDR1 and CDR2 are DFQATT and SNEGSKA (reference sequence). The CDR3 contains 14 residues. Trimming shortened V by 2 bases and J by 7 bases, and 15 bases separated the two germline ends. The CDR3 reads CSARSSGGWNTIYF. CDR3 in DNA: TGCAGTGCTAGATCCTCGGGCGGATGGAACACCATATATTTT.

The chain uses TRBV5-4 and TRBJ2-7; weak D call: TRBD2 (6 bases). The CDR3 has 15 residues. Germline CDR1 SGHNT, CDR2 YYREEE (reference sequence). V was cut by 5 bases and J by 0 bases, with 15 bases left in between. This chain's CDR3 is CASSPRRGPSYEQYF. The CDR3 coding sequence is TGTGCCAGCAGTCCCCGGAGGGGACCCTCCTACGAGCAGTACTTC.

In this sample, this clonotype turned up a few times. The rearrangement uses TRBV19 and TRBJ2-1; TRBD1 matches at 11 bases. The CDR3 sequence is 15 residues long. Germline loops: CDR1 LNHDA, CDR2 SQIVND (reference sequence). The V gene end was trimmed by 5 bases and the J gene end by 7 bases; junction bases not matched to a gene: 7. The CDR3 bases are TGTGCCAGTAGTCAAGGACAGGGGGCTTGGAATGAGCAGTTCTTC. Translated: CASSQGQGAWNEQFF.

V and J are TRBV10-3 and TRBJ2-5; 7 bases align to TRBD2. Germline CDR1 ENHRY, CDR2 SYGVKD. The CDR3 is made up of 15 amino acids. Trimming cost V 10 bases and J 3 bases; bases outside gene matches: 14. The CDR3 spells CATLSPTGGKETQYF. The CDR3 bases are TGTGCCACCCTGAGTCCGACGGGGGGTAAAGAGACCCAGTACTTC.

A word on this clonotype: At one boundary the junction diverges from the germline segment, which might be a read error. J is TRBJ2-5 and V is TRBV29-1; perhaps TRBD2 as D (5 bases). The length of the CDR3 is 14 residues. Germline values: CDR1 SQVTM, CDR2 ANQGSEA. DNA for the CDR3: TGCAGCGTTGAGGTTGCGGCTAGCTGGGAGATCCAGTACTTC. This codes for CSVEVAASWEIQYF.

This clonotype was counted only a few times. This CDR3 reads CASSGGTGPTEAFF. In DNA, the CDR3 is TGTGCCAGCAGTGGTGGGACAGGGCCCACTGAAGCTTTCTTT. The chain is built from TRBV6-1 and TRBJ1-1, with 9 bases identical to TRBD1. Losses at the gene ends were 4 bases for V and 4 bases for J; bases not matched to a gene: 4. Germline CDR1 is MNHNS and CDR2 is SASEGT. The CDR3 covers 14 residues.

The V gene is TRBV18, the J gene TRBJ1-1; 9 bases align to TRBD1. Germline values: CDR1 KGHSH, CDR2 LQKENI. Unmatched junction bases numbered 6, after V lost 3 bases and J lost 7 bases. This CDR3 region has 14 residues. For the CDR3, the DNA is TGTGCCAGCTCACCGGGACAGGGTGTGGTTGAAGCTTTCTTT. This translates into CASSPGQGVVEAFF.

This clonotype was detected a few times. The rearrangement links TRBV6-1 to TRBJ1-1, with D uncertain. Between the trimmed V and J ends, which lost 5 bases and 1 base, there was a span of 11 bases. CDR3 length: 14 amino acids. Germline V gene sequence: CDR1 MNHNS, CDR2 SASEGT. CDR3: CASSLGDPNTEAFF. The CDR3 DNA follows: TGTGCCAGCAGTCTGGGAGACCCGAACACTGAAGCTTTCTTT.

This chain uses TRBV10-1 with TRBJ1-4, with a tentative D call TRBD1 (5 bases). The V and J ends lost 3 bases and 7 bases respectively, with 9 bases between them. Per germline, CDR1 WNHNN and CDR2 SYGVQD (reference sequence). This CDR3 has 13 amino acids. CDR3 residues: CASSEFGTEKLFF. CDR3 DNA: TGCGCCAGCAGTGAATTTGGGACTGAAAAACTGTTTTTT.

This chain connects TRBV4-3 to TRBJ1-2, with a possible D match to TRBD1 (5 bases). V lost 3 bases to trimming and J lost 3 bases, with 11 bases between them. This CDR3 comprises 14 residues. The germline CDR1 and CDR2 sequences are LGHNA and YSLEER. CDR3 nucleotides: TGCGCCAGCAGCCACCTGGGACGGGACTATGGCTACACCTTC. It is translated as CASSHLGRDYGYTF.

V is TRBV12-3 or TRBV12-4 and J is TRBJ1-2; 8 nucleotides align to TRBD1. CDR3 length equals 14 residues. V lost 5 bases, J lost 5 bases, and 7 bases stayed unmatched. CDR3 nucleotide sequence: TGTGCCAGCAGTCCAGGGGGCTTTCGGTATGGCTACACCTTC. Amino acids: CASSPGGFRYGYTF.

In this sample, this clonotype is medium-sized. In nucleotides, the CDR3 is TGCAGTGCTAGGTCAGAGGGGGGTGGAAACTATGGCTACACCTTC. Protein: CSARSEGGGNYGYTF. The V gene is TRBV20-1, the J gene TRBJ1-2; tentatively, D is TRBD1 (6 bases). The CDR3 is 15 amino acids. Germline assignment: CDR1 DFQATT and CDR2 SNEGSKA (reference sequence). Trimming pared 3 bases from V and 2 bases from J, leaving 16 bases between.

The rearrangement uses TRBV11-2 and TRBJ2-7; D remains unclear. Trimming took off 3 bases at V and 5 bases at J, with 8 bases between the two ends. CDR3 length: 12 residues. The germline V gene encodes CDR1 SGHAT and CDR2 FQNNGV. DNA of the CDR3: TGTGCCAGCAGCTTGGCAGCCCACGAGCAGTACTTC. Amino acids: CASSLAAHEQYF.

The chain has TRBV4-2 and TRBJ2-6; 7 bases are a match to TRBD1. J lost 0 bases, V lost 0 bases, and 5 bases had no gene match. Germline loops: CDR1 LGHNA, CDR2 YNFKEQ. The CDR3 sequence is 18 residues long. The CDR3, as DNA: TGTGCCAGCAGCCAAGAATACAGGGGCCTCTCTGGGGCCAACGTCCTGACTTTC. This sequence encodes CASSQEYRGLSGANVLTF.

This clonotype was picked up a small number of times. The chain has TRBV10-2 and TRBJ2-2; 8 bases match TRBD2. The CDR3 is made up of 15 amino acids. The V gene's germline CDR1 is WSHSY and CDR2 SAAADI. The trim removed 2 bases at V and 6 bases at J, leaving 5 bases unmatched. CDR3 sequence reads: CASSERGGRAGELFF. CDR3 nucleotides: TGCGCCAGCAGTGAGCGCGGGGGGCGCGCCGGGGAGCTGTTTTTT.

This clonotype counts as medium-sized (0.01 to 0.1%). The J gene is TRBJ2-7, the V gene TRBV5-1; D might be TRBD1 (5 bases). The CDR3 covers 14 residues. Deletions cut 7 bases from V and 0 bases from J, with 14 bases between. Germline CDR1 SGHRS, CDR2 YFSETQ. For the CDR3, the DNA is TGCGCCAGCCAGGACACTTACATCTCCTACGAGCAGTACTTC. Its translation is CASQDTYISYEQYF.

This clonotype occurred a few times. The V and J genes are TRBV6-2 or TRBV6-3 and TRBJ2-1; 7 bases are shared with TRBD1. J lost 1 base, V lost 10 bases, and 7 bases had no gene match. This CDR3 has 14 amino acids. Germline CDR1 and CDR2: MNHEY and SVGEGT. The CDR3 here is CATRTGGSYNEQFF. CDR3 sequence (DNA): TGTGCCACCCGGACAGGTGGGTCCTACAATGAGCAGTTCTTC.

CDR3 amino acids: CASKGLRSTEAFF. The CDR3 DNA is TGTGCCAGTAAGGGATTGCGTTCGACTGAAGCTTTCTTT. The genes are TRBV25-1 and TRBJ1-1; D uncertain. This CDR3 is 13 amino acids long. The V end was cut by 9 bases, the J end by 5 bases, with 16 bases between. CDR1 is MGHDK and CDR2 is SYGVNS in the germline V gene.

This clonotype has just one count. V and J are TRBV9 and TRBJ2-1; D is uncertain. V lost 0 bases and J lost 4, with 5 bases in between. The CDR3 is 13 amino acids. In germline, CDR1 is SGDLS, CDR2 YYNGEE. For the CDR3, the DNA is TGTGCCAGCAGCGTAGCTACATACAATGAGCAGTTCTTC. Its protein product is CASSVATYNEQFF.

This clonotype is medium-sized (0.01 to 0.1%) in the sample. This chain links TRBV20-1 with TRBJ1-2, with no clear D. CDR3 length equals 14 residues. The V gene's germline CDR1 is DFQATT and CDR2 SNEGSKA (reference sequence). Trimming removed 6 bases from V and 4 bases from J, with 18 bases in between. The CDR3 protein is CSARWVTRSYGYTF. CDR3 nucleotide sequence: TGCAGTGCCAGATGGGTGACAAGATCCTATGGCTACACCTTC.

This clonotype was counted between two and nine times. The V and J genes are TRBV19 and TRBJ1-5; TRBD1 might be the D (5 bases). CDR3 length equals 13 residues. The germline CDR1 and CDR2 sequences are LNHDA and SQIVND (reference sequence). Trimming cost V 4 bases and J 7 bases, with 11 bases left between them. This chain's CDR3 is CASSTPGRQPQHF. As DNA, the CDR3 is TGTGCCAGTAGTACACCAGGGCGCCAGCCCCAGCATTTT.

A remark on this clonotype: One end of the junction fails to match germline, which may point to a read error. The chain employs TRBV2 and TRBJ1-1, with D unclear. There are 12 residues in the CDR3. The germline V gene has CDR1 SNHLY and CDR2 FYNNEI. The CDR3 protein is CASREDITEAFF. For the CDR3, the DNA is TGTGCCAGCAGAGAAGACATAACTGAAGCTTTCTTT.

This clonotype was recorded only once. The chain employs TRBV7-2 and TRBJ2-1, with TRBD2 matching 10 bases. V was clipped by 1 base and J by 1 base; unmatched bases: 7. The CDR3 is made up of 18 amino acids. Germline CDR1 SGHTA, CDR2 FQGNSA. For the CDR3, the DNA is TGTGCCAGCAGCTTAGTCCTTACTAGCGGGGATTCCTACAATGAGCAGTTCTTC. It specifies CASSLVLTSGDSYNEQFF.

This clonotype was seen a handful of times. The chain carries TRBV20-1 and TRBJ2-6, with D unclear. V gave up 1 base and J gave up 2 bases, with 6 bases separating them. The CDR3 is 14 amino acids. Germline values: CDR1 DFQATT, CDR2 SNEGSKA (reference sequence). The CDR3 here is CSARGLAGANVLTF. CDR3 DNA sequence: TGCAGTGCTAGAGGCCTGGCTGGGGCCAACGTCCTGACTTTC.

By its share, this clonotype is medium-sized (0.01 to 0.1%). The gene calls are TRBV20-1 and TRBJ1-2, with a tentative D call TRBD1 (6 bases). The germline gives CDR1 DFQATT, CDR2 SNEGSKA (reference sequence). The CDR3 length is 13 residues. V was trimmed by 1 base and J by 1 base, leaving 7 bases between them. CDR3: CSARAQGNYGYTF. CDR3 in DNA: TGCAGTGCTAGAGCACAGGGTAACTATGGCTACACCTTC.